This T cell receptor (beta chain) was recorded in a study of T-cell reconstitution after alpha-beta-depleted transplantation in children. General study findings and limits: T-cell counts and diversity at one year following transplant were attributed mainly to newly produced T cells. Approximately two months post-transplant, alpha-beta T cells reportedly originated from several hundred expanded graft clones. Surviving recipient T cells and intrathymic progenitors accounted for some patients' high TCRbeta diversity at day 60.

Preparation of the TCRbeta library involved a method that used unique molecular identifiers. TCRdb reanalysed the PCR reads using MiXCR and keeps one entry per CDR3 protein. This table holds under 850,000 distinct CDR3 sequences, 10% to 15% found once. Between the trimmed V and J ends, which lost 4 bases and 3 bases, there was a span of 13 bases. Per the germline V gene, CDR1 is SQVTM and CDR2 is ANQGSEA. The CDR3 covers 13 residues. This clonotype was counted ten times or more. The antigen is unknown. V and J are TRBV29-1 and TRBJ2-7, with a tentative D call TRBD1 (6 bases). The sequencing here drew on PBMCs, taken before TCRalphabeta/CD19-depleted stem cell transplant. The TCR was taken from a girl aged 2 to 10 with congenital amegakaryocytic thrombocytopenia, due to receive a stem cell transplant. In nucleotides, the CDR3 is TGCAGCGTTGGGAAGACAGGCAACTACGAGCAGTACTTC. It translates to CSVGKTGNYEQYF.